Presented here are 5 T cell receptor beta chains from one specimen sequenced in a study of T cells in Graves' hyperthyroidism and ophthalmopathy (dated by TCRdb to 2018 to 2020). To prepare the library, multiplex PCR was applied. TCRdb names Illumina HiSeq 2000 as the instrument used. The TCR beta CDR3 regions were amplified from RNA transcripts. The TCR CDR3 was subjected to a first round of RT-PCR using the HTBI primer set and the Qiagen OneStep RT-PCR kit. In-frame beta chains were kept once TCRdb had trimmed the public reads at Q25 with fastp and called clones with MiXCR. Entries that share a CDR3 protein sequence are merged under the most common genes and DNA. The sample has over 650,000 distinct CDR3 sequences on record, about 16% of them singletons. Around 7.7% of the sample is held by the ten biggest clonotypes. The sequenced sample consisted of blood. The receptors shown here come from a man between 18 and 29 years old with Graves' hyperthyroidism.

This chain joins TRBV28 and TRBJ2-2; 8 bases fit TRBD1. CDR1 is MDHEN, CDR2 SYDVKM, per germline. V dropped 6 bases and J dropped 7; count of bases not matched to a gene: 7. CDR3 length: 14 amino acids. CDR3 nucleotide sequence: TGTGCCAGCAGGCTACAGGGGGGAATCGGGGAGCTGTTTTTT. This sequence encodes CASRLQGGIGELFF.

This clonotype was seen a handful of times. This chain links TRBV29-1 with TRBJ1-1; 9 bases fit TRBD1. There are 11 residues in the CDR3. Trimming cost V 8 bases and J 4 bases; bases outside gene matches: 2. CDR1 is SQVTM and CDR2 is ANQGSEA in the germline V gene. CDR3 residues: CSLDRGTEAFF. The CDR3 nucleotides are TGCAGCCTGGACAGGGGCACTGAAGCTTTCTTT.

The rearrangement joins TRBV27 to TRBJ2-2, with D maybe TRBD1 (5 bases). Germline V gives CDR1 MNHEY, CDR2 SMNVEV (reference sequence). V lost 5 bases and J lost 4, with 11 bases in between. This CDR3 comprises 14 residues. The CDR3 coding sequence is TGTGCCAGCAGTCCACACAGGAGCACCGGGGAGCTGTTTTTT. Residues: CASSPHRSTGELFF.

V gene TRBV20-1 combines with J gene TRBJ2-5, with a possible D match to TRBD1 (5 bases). The ends were cut back, 3 bases at V and 2 bases at J, with 10 bases in the middle. The germline gives CDR1 DFQATT, CDR2 SNEGSKA (reference sequence). This CDR3 region has 13 residues. The DNA of the CDR3 is TGCAGTGCTAGGACAGTAAGACAAGAGACCCAGTACTTC. Its translation: CSARTVRQETQYF.

This sequence joins TRBV19 and TRBJ2-3; weak D call: TRBD1 (6 bases). The CDR3 covers 15 residues. The V gene lost 5 bases and the J gene lost 0 bases, with 12 bases spanning the gap. Germline-derived CDR1 and CDR2 are LNHDA and SQIVND (reference sequence). CDR3 nucleotide sequence: TGTGCCAGTAGTTCTCAGGGGCTAAGCACAGATACGCAGTATTTT. Its translation: CASSSQGLSTDTQYF.